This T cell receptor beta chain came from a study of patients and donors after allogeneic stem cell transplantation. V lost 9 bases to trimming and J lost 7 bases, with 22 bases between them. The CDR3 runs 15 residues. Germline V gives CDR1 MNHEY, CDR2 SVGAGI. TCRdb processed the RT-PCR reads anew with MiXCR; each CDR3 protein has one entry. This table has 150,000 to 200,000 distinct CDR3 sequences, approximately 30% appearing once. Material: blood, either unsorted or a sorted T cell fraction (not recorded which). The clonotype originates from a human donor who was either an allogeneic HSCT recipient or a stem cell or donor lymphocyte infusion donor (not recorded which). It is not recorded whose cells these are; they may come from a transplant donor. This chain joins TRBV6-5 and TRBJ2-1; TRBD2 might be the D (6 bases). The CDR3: CASSVGDSLGNEQFF. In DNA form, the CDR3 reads TGTGCCAGTAGTGTGGGGGACTCCCTCGGGAATGAGCAGTTCTTC.